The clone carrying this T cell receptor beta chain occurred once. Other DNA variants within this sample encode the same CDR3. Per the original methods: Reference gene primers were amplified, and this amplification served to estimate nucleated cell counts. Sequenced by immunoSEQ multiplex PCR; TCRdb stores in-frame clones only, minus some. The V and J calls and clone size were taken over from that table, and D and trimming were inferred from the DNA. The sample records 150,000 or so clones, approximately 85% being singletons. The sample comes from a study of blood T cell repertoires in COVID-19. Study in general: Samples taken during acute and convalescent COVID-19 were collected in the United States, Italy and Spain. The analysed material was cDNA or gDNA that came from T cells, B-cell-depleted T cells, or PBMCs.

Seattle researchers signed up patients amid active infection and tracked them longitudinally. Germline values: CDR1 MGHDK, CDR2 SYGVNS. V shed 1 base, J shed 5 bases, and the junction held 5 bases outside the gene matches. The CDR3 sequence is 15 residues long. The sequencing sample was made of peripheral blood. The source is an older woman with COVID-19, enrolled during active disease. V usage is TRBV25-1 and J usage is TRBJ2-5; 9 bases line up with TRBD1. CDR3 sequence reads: CASSESGQGGETQYF. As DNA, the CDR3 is TGTGCCAGCAGTGAATCGGGACAGGGAGGGGAGACCCAGTACTTC.